These 20 T cell receptor beta chains share one sample of origin, sequenced in a study of T cell changes during pregnancy in multiple sclerosis. Repertoires were generated with immunoSEQ multiplex PCR, while TCRdb's copy carries only in-frame clones and drops some. The sample yields fewer than 60,000 clones, roughly nine tenths seen once. The specimen was CD8+ T cells from peripheral blood mononuclear cells, collected after pregnancy. The receptors derive from a female donor with multiple sclerosis, enrolled in a pregnancy study.

The chain combines TRBV29-1 with TRBJ2-2, with D possibly being TRBD2 (5 bases). There are 14 residues in the CDR3. From germline, CDR1 is SQVTM and CDR2 ANQGSEA. Between the trimmed V and J ends, which lost 4 bases and 6 bases, there was a span of 15 bases. The CDR3 nucleotides read TGCAGCGTTGTCCCTAGTTCCGGGGCCGGGGAGCTGTTTTTT. It codes for CSVVPSSGAGELFF.

This clone was seen a handful of times. The V gene is TRBV27, the J gene TRBJ1-5; weak D call: TRBD1 (5 bases). CDR1 and CDR2 from the germline V gene are MNHEY and SMNVEV (reference sequence). Trimming cost V 5 bases and J 4 bases, with 21 bases left between them. The CDR3 sequence is 17 residues long. The CDR3 DNA reads TGTGCCAGCAGTCAATACCCTTTGGGGGGAGCTAATCAGCCCCAGCATTTT. This sequence encodes CASSQYPLGGANQPQHF.

This clone appeared a single time. The chain carries TRBV11-3 and TRBJ2-2; D is unresolved. V lost 1 base and J 6 bases, leaving 18 bases between the germline ends. CDR1 is SGHNT and CDR2 is YENEEA in the germline V gene. This CDR3 has 17 amino acids. The CDR3 spells CASSLGWAGFDAGELFF. In DNA form, the CDR3 reads TGTGCCAGCAGCTTAGGGTGGGCAGGTTTTGACGCCGGGGAGCTGTTTTTT. Drawing the rest from reference TRBV11-3 and TRBJ2-2, the complete variable domain is EAGVVQSPRYKIIEKKQPVAFWCNPISGHNTLYWYLQNLGQGPELLIRYENEEAVDDSQLPKDRFSAERLKGVDSTLKIQPAELGDSAVYLCASSLGWAGFDAGELFFGEGSRLTVL.

The chain employs TRBV7-3 and TRBJ1-2; 9 nucleotides agree with TRBD1. The CDR3 runs 14 residues. Germline V lookup: CDR1 SGHTA, CDR2 FQGTGA. J gave up 4 bases and V 5 bases, and 5 bases lay outside the gene matches. The CDR3 reads CASSPTGGGYGYTF. CDR3 nucleotide sequence: TGTGCCAGCAGCCCTACAGGGGGCGGCTATGGCTACACCTTC.

This sequence joins TRBV5-4 and TRBJ1-1, with 8 bases identical to TRBD1. This CDR3 region has 18 residues. Unmatched junction bases numbered 13, after V lost 3 bases and J lost 0 bases. Germline lookup yields CDR1 SGHNT and CDR2 YYREEE (reference sequence). The CDR3 protein is CASSSKLQGARMNTEAFF. The CDR3 DNA reads as TGTGCCAGCAGCTCGAAGCTCCAGGGGGCGCGGATGAACACTGAAGCTTTCTTT.

The chain is built from TRBV11-3 and TRBJ1-1, with 7 bases identical to TRBD1. V shed 7 bases and J 11 bases; nucleotides not matched to a gene: 10. Germline V lookup: CDR1 SGHNT, CDR2 YENEEA. This CDR3 has 12 amino acids. CDR3 loop: CASTTGAGPAFF. The CDR3 DNA reads as TGTGCCAGCACCACAGGGGCCGGCCCTGCTTTCTTT.

This sequence joins TRBV27 and TRBJ2-7, with TRBD2 matching 10 bases. V lost 5 bases, J lost 3 bases, and 7 bases stayed unmatched. CDR3 length equals 15 residues. CDR1 and CDR2 from the germline V gene are MNHEY and SMNVEV (reference sequence). The CDR3 loop reads CASSPSGGLHYEQYF. Written as DNA, the CDR3 is TGTGCCAGCAGTCCTAGCGGGGGACTCCACTACGAGCAGTACTTC.

The J gene is TRBJ2-6, the V gene TRBV6-4; 7 nucleotides match TRBD1. The CDR3 runs 15 residues. Germline V gives CDR1 MRHNA, CDR2 SNTAGT. The trim removed 5 bases at V and 0 bases at J, leaving 1 base unmatched. CDR3 region: CASSRDSSGANVLTF. DNA of the CDR3: TGTGCCAGCAGTCGGGACAGCTCTGGGGCCAACGTCCTGACTTTC.

The gene calls are TRBV9 and TRBJ1-4; D gene uncertain. With 0 bases removed from V and 12 bases from J, the gap between germline ends came to 9 bases. This CDR3 is 12 amino acids long. In germline, CDR1 is SGDLS, CDR2 YYNGEE. The CDR3 region is CASSVAGRELFF. Here the CDR3 DNA reads TGTGCCAGCAGCGTAGCCGGGAGGGAACTGTTTTTT.

This chain joins TRBV5-5 and TRBJ2-7; 8 nucleotides match TRBD1. Germline V gene sequence: CDR1 SGHKS, CDR2 YYEKEE (reference sequence). V trimming: 0 bases; J trimming: 2 bases; junction bases outside the gene matches: 1. The CDR3 is 14 amino acids. DNA of the CDR3: TGTGCCAGCAGCTTGGAGGGACAGGCCTACGAGCAGTACTTC. This gives the protein CASSLEGQAYEQYF.

The V call is TRBV5-1, the J call TRBJ1-5, with 9 bases matching TRBD1. The junction had 10 bases not matched to a gene; V was cut back by 4 bases and J by 2 bases. Germline V lookup: CDR1 SGHRS, CDR2 YFSETQ. The CDR3 length is 17 residues. The CDR3 reads CASSPDGTGTGNQPQHF. The CDR3 DNA sequence: TGCGCCAGCAGCCCGGACGGGACAGGGACCGGCAATCAGCCCCAGCATTTT.

Written as DNA, the CDR3 is TGCGCCAGCAGCTTCGGGGGTGAAGGCTACACCTTC. Amino acids: CASSFGGEGYTF. The chain links TRBV5-1 to TRBJ1-2, with a possible D match to TRBD1 (5 bases). The V and J ends lost 2 bases and 8 bases respectively, with 10 bases between them. Germline CDR1 SGHRS, CDR2 YFSETQ. CDR3 length: 12 residues. Looking up the rest from reference TRBV5-1 and TRBJ1-2 gives the full variable domain: KAGVTQTPRYLIKTRGQQVTLSCSPISGHRSVSWYQQTPGQGLQFLFEYFSETQRNKGNFPGRFSGRQFSNSRSEMNVSTLELGDSALYLCASSFGGEGYTFGSGTRLTVV.

V and J are TRBV5-1 and TRBJ2-3, with TRBD2 identical over 8 bases. Germline CDR1 SGHRS, CDR2 YFSETQ. V was clipped by 4 bases and J by 1 base; unmatched bases: 5. CDR3 length: 15 amino acids. The CDR3 here is CASSLTGGGTDTQYF. CDR3 in DNA: TGCGCCAGCAGCCTGACGGGGGGGGGCACAGATACGCAGTATTTT.

This clone was seen only a few times. CDR3 bases: TGTGCCAGCAGCGTAGATGGTAAAGCGAACACTGAAGCTTTCTTT. This codes for CASSVDGKANTEAFF. This chain links TRBV9 with TRBJ1-1, with no clear D. The CDR3 has 15 amino acids. Germline V gene data show CDR1 as SGDLS and CDR2 as YYNGEE. V dropped 0 bases and J dropped 1 base, with 10 bases sitting between them.

V and J are TRBV4-2 and TRBJ2-1, with 10 bases aligning to TRBD1. Per the germline V gene, CDR1 is LGHNA and CDR2 is YNFKEQ. V shed 0 bases and J 14 bases; nucleotides not matched to a gene: 10. CDR3 length: 15 residues. The CDR3 region has the DNA TGTGCCAGCAGCCAAGATATACCGGACAGGGGGGGCGAGTTCTTC. It specifies CASSQDIPDRGGEFF.

This rearrangement joins TRBV5-5 to TRBJ1-1, with D perhaps TRBD1 (6 bases). Germline loops: CDR1 SGHKS, CDR2 YYEKEE (reference sequence). Trimming took off 6 bases at V and 4 bases at J, with 13 bases between the two ends. This CDR3 has 13 residues. CDR3 region: CASTMLGGTEAFF. Here the CDR3 DNA reads TGTGCCAGCACCATGTTAGGGGGCACTGAAGCTTTCTTT.

The chain combines TRBV13 with TRBJ2-5; TRBD2 matches at 9 bases. The CDR3 has 15 amino acids. Unmatched junction bases numbered 9, after V lost 5 bases and J lost 5 bases. CDR1 and CDR2 from the germline V gene are PRHDT and FYEKMQ (reference sequence). The CDR3 is CASSPDGGGAETQYF. The DNA for the CDR3 is TGTGCCAGCAGCCCAGACGGCGGGGGGGCGGAGACCCAGTACTTC.

The J gene is TRBJ1-5, the V gene TRBV27; perhaps TRBD1 as D (5 bases). V was shortened by 0 bases and J by 0 bases, with 12 bases between the two germline ends. This CDR3 has 17 residues. Germline CDR1 and CDR2: MNHEY and SMNVEV (reference sequence). This CDR3 is CASSLSGQGYSNQPQHF. The CDR3 DNA reads TGTGCCAGCAGTTTATCAGGCCAGGGTTATAGCAATCAGCCCCAGCATTTT.

The genes are TRBV27 and TRBJ2-1; 11 nucleotides agree with TRBD2. Germline V CDR1 and CDR2: MNHEY, SMNVEV (reference sequence). The CDR3 consists of 16 residues. V shed 4 bases and J 3 bases; nucleotides not matched to a gene: 5. The CDR3 reads CASSSRLAGGYNEQFF. The CDR3 DNA reads TGTGCCAGCAGTTCCCGGCTAGCGGGGGGCTACAATGAGCAGTTCTTC.

The rearrangement uses TRBV19 and TRBJ1-1; D is ambiguous. CDR3 size: 14 residues. The germline gives CDR1 LNHDA, CDR2 SQIVND (reference sequence). V lost 7 bases and J lost 4, with 16 bases in between. The CDR3 is CASTREAVGTEAFF. The CDR3 DNA sequence: TGTGCCAGTACCCGGGAGGCGGTCGGCACTGAAGCTTTCTTT.